The entry below gives a single T cell receptor beta chain sequence along with its context. Its cognate antigen is unknown. Germline lookup yields CDR1 SNHLY and CDR2 FYNNEI. Trimming removed 8 bases at V and 7 bases at J, with 15 bases between. The CDR3 runs to 13 residues. These data belong to a study of cytomegalovirus exposure and HLA in healthy donors. Study findings and constraints: Researchers reported that a few CMV-associated chains were confirmed in vitro as CMV antigen-specific.

Profiled with immunoSEQ multiplex PCR; TCRdb holds only in-frame clones, not every one. Among 100,000 to 150,000 clones listed, approximately 92% were seen once. The sequenced sample consisted of PBMCs. This sequence was found in a woman aged 18 to 35 in good health and CMV-seronegative. The chain joins TRBV2 to TRBJ2-1; D unclear. CDR3 in amino acids: CASLRLFLNEQFF. CDR3 DNA: TGTGCCAGCCTTCGACTCTTTTTGAATGAGCAGTTCTTC.